This TCR beta chain was captured in a study of blood T cell repertoires in COVID-19. In the study overall: There were acute and convalescent COVID-19 samples, and they came from the United States, Italy and Spain.

Generated by immunoSEQ multiplex PCR, the TCRdb table keeps only in-frame clones and is missing some. The table lists around 68,000 clones, approximately 86% of them singletons. With 1 base removed from V and 3 bases from J, the gap between germline ends came to 13 bases. Germline loops: CDR1 SGHTA, CDR2 FQGNSA. The CDR3 is 15 residues long. The chain uses TRBV7-2 and TRBJ2-7, with D possibly TRBD1 on 5 matching bases. What was sequenced was peripheral blood. The sequence was obtained from a man in his forties or fifties with COVID-19, enrolled during active disease. CDR3 DNA sequence: TGTGCCAGCAGCTTAGTCTTGGGGCAGGACTACGAGCAGTACTTC. Translated, it gives CASSLVLGQDYEQYF.